This T cell receptor beta chain is from a study of shared clonotypes between healthy human individuals. General study points: Sharing of clonotypes among donors was expected to vary with sequencing depth.

CDR3 size: 14 residues. V was pared by 0 bases and J by 4 bases, with 2 bases of the junction left unmatched. Germline V gene data show CDR1 as SGHRS and CDR2 as YFSETQ. Genomic DNA from each subset was divided evenly over several immunoSEQ plates. The data were produced by immunoSEQ multiplex PCR, yet TCRdb's version contains in-frame clones alone and is incomplete. Among around 500,000 clones listed, roughly 83% were seen once. This clone was seen more than once but under ten times. Its target is unknown. For genomic DNA, unsorted samples relied on tens of millions of PBMCs. The V gene is TRBV5-1, the J gene TRBJ1-1, with 8 bases fitting TRBD1. The sample consisted of PBMCs. The receptor was isolated from a woman in her 40s in good health. Some clones in this sample may be carry-over from other donors' samples. The CDR3 sequence is CASSLGQGFTEAFF. As DNA, the CDR3 is TGCGCCAGCAGCTTGGGACAGGGGTTCACTGAAGCTTTCTTT.